The 11 T cell receptor beta chains listed next were all sequenced from one sample in a study of beta chain features in type 1 diabetes. Study-wide results and caveats: Within each of all four CD4+ subsets, Type 1 diabetes patients had TCRB CDR3s that were moderately but significantly shorter.

TCRB transcripts that were expressed got sequenced, as all of the isolated RNA had been reverse transcribed. Using immunoSEQ multiplex PCR, the repertoire was profiled, and TCRdb retains in-frame clones only, with some absent. The sample contains hundreds of thousands of clones, roughly 13% of which appear only once. The antigens for these receptors are not known. The source material was naive CD4+ T cells from blood. These receptors were obtained from a man between 18 and 35 years old with type 1 diabetes.

This clone was detected a few times. This rearrangement joins TRBV5-1 to TRBJ1-1; D is uncertain. The length of the CDR3 is 14 residues. Germline CDR1 is SGHRS and CDR2 is YFSETQ. V was shortened by 0 bases and J by 6 bases, with 12 bases between the two germline ends. CDR3: CASSLALREAEAFF. Here the CDR3 DNA reads TGCGCCAGCAGCTTGGCCCTAAGGGAGGCTGAAGCTTTCTTT.

This clone was seen a handful of times. V and J are TRBV7-2 and TRBJ2-2; TRBD2 aligns across 12 bases. The CDR3 is 19 residues long. CDR1 is SGHTA, CDR2 FQGNSA, per germline. V lost 5 bases to trimming and J lost 4 bases; unmatched junction nucleotides: 14. The CDR3 sequence: CASSPRASGGVKFTGELFF. CDR3 sequence (DNA): TGTGCCAGCAGCCCCCGTGCTAGCGGGGGGGTAAAATTCACCGGGGAGCTGTTTTTT.

The genes are TRBV30 and TRBJ1-6, with 8 bases lining up with TRBD1. V lost 5 bases and J lost 3; bases outside the gene matches: 6. Germline V gene sequence: CDR1 GTSNPN, CDR2 SVGIG (reference sequence). The CDR3 has 15 amino acids. The CDR3 reads CAWQQGAHYNSPLHF. CDR3 bases: TGTGCCTGGCAGCAGGGGGCCCACTATAATTCACCCCTCCACTTT.

The rearrangement uses TRBV11-2 and TRBJ2-5, with D unclear. This CDR3 is 16 amino acids long. V lost 1 base and J lost 6, with 18 bases in between. CDR1 and CDR2 (germline): SGHAT, FQNNGV. The CDR3 protein is CASSLVASPVAKTQYF. The CDR3, as DNA: TGTGCCAGCAGCTTAGTGGCTTCTCCGGTAGCAAAGACCCAGTACTTC. Drawing the rest from reference TRBV11-2 and TRBJ2-5, the complete variable domain is EAGVAQSPRYKIIEKRQSVAFWCNPISGHATLYWYQQILGQGPKLLIQFQNNGVVDDSQLPKDRFSAERLKGVDSTLKIQPAKLEDSAVYLCASSLVASPVAKTQYFGPGTRLLVL.

This clone appeared a few times. This sample also contains other DNA sequences that code for the same CDR3. The chain recombines TRBV29-1 with TRBJ2-7, with D perhaps given as TRBD1 or TRBD2 (5 bases each). V shed 7 bases and J shed 0 bases, with 7 bases lying between them. In germline, CDR1 is SQVTM, CDR2 ANQGSEA. The CDR3 consists of 11 residues. Here the CDR3 DNA reads TGCAGCGCCGGGACCTCCTACGAGCAGTACTTC. Its protein is CSAGTSYEQYF.

Only a few counts were recorded for this clone. In DNA form, the CDR3 reads TGTGCCAGCAGTTACCCCTCAGGAGGCACCGGGGAGCTGTTTTTT. Amino acid sequence: CASSYPSGGTGELFF. The chain combines TRBV6-5 with TRBJ2-2; D may be TRBD2 (5 bases). Germline-derived CDR1 and CDR2 are MNHEY and SVGAGI. V shed 2 bases and J shed 4 bases, with 11 bases lying between them. This CDR3 is built from 15 residues.

This chain links TRBV5-1 with TRBJ2-5; D call uncertain. Germline CDR1 SGHRS, CDR2 YFSETQ. Trimming took off 7 bases at V and 2 bases at J, with 12 bases between the two ends. CDR3 size: 13 residues. The CDR3 sequence is CASRRPGQETQYF. CDR3 nucleotides: TGCGCCAGCCGCCGGCCTGGACAAGAGACCCAGTACTTC.

This clone occurred a few times. The chain carries TRBV4-1 and TRBJ2-7, with TRBD2 identical over 8 bases. V trimming: 2 bases; J trimming: 3 bases; junction bases outside the gene matches: 6. This CDR3 has 15 amino acids. CDR1 MGHRA and CDR2 YSYEKL come from the germline V gene. For the CDR3, the DNA is TGCGCCAGCAGCCAACCACTAGCGGCCGTCTACGAGCAGTACTTC. Protein: CASSQPLAAVYEQYF.

Worth noting for this clone: The junction does not match germline at one end; this may be a read error. The chain combines TRBV28 with TRBJ1-1; TRBD1 is a possible D gene (5 bases). This CDR3 has 11 amino acids. Germline V gene lookup returns CDR1 MDHEN and CDR2 SYDVKM. The CDR3 here is CASSPGAGDLF. The CDR3 nucleotides read TGTGCCAGCAGCCCCGGCGCGGGGGATCTCTTT.

The genes are TRBV9 and TRBJ2-3, with TRBD2 matching 7 bases. Germline loops: CDR1 SGDLS, CDR2 YYNGEE. The CDR3 covers 16 residues. Trimming at V came to 3 bases and at J to 5 bases, leaving 12 bases not matched to a gene. CDR3 nucleotides: TGTGCCAGCAGCGAGAGACTAGCAGGTTCTAGAGATACGCAGTATTTT. Protein: CASSERLAGSRDTQYF.

On this clone: Within the sample, other DNA sequences also encode this same CDR3. This chain uses TRBV5-6 with TRBJ2-3; 7 bases fit TRBD2. The CDR3 is 15 amino acids. Germline V gene data show CDR1 as SGHDT and CDR2 as YYEEEE. The V gene end was trimmed by 2 bases and the J gene end by 0 bases; junction bases not matched to a gene: 3. This chain's CDR3 is CASSLGSGSTDTQYF. CDR3 bases: TGTGCCAGCAGCTTAGGTAGCGGGAGCACAGATACGCAGTATTTT.